These 7 T cell receptor beta chains were all obtained from the same sample, sequenced in a study of T cells in Graves' hyperthyroidism and ophthalmopathy. RNA transcripts provided the source from which TCR beta CDR3 regions were amplified. HTBI primers were used for first-round RT-PCR of the TCR CDR3. TCRdb fed the multiplex PCR reads into MiXCR, producing one record per CDR3 protein. The sample has a few hundred thousand distinct CDR3 sequences, 14% seen once. The specimen sequenced was blood. The receptors originated from a woman aged 40 to 50 with Graves' hyperthyroidism.

This clonotype was counted only a few times. The chain carries TRBV10-3 and TRBJ1-1; possibly TRBD1 for D (6 bases). The CDR3 sequence is 14 residues long. Germline V gene lookup returns CDR1 ENHRY and CDR2 SYGVKD. Trimming pared 2 bases from V and 4 bases from J, leaving 11 bases between. Here the CDR3 DNA reads TGTGCCATCAGTGAGCCTACAGGGAGCACTGAAGCTTTCTTT. It translates to CAISEPTGSTEAFF.

The table lists this clonotype with many counts. The J gene is TRBJ2-7, the V gene TRBV28; 8 bases match TRBD1. V trimming: 0 bases; J trimming: 7 bases; junction bases outside the gene matches: 5. CDR1 MDHEN and CDR2 SYDVKM come from the germline V gene. The CDR3 has 14 residues. CDR3 in amino acids: CASSLWTGVREQYF. The CDR3, as DNA: TGTGCCAGCAGTTTATGGACAGGGGTAAGGGAGCAGTACTTC. Full variable domain (remainder filled in from reference TRBV28 and TRBJ2-7): DVKVTQSSRYLVKRTGEKVFLECVQDMDHENMFWYRQDPGLGLRLIYFSYDVKMKEKGDIPEGYSVSREKKERFSLILESASTNQTSMYLCASSLWTGVREQYFGPGTRLTVT.

This clonotype was counted only a few times. The V call is TRBV5-5, the J call TRBJ1-2; D unclear. V was trimmed by 3 bases and J by 0 bases, leaving 12 bases between them. CDR3 length equals 15 residues. Germline lookup yields CDR1 SGHKS and CDR2 YYEKEE (reference sequence). CDR3 sequence reads: CASSSLPETNYGYTF. CDR3 DNA: TGTGCCAGCAGCTCTCTGCCGGAAACTAACTATGGCTACACCTTC.

In this sample, this clonotype turned up many times. The DNA of the CDR3 is TGTGCCGGAGGGGGTTCTGGCTACACCTTC. Protein: CAGGGSGYTF. The chain recombines TRBV30 with TRBJ1-2; D is perhaps TRBD1 (6 bases). The CDR3 spans 10 residues. Trimming took off 8 bases at V and 7 bases at J, with 11 bases between the two ends. In germline, CDR1 is GTSNPN, CDR2 SVGIG (reference sequence).

This clonotype was recorded many times. The V call is TRBV18, the J call TRBJ1-2, with TRBD1 identical over 9 bases. Germline CDR1 is KGHSH and CDR2 is LQKENI. The CDR3 spans 16 residues. V was clipped by 6 bases and J by 0 bases; unmatched bases: 8. The CDR3 sequence is CASSRWRTGANYGYTF. The CDR3 DNA sequence: TGTGCCAGCTCGCGCTGGAGGACAGGGGCTAACTATGGCTACACCTTC.

The V gene is TRBV9, the J gene TRBJ1-1, with D possibly matching TRBD1 (5 bases). V shed 6 bases and J shed 0 bases, with 12 bases lying between them. The germline V gene has CDR1 SGDLS and CDR2 YYNGEE. This CDR3 is 14 amino acids long. CDR3 sequence (DNA): TGTGCCAGCACCCCAGGGCAGTTGAACACTGAAGCTTTCTTT. As protein: CASTPGQLNTEAFF. Full variable domain (rest looked up from reference TRBV9 and TRBJ1-1): DSGVTQTPKHLITATGQRVTLRCSPRSGDLSVYWYQQSLDQGLQFLIQYYNGEERAKGNILERFSAQQFPDLHSELNLSSLELGDSALYFCASTPGQLNTEAFFGQGTRLTVV.

This clonotype has at least ten counts. CDR3 sequence: CSARLKGTGSYEQYF. In nucleotides, the CDR3 is TGCAGTGCTAGGCTCAAAGGGACAGGGTCCTACGAGCAGTACTTC. The genes are TRBV20-1 and TRBJ2-7, with 9 positions matching TRBD1. V lost 3 bases, J lost 1 base, and 7 bases stayed unmatched. The germline V gene encodes CDR1 DFQATT and CDR2 SNEGSKA (reference sequence). The CDR3 contains 15 residues.